Below, 29 T cell receptor beta chains from the same sample are listed, as sequenced in a study of blood T cell repertoires in COVID-19. Assay used: immunoSEQ multiplex PCR; TCRdb lists only in-frame clones, some missing. The sample lists roughly 120,000 clones, around 79% seen once, with under 20% in the top ten. Sequencing was carried out using peripheral blood. Receptors were obtained from a woman aged 80 or over with active or convalescent COVID-19.

The rearrangement links TRBV28 to TRBJ2-6; unclear D gene. Germline V gene lookup returns CDR1 MDHEN and CDR2 SYDVKM. Trimming took off 4 bases at V and 3 bases at J, with 10 bases between the two ends. CDR3 length equals 15 residues. The CDR3 bases are TGTGCCAGCAGTTCCCCAGGTGGTGGGGCCAACGTCCTGACTTTC. Protein product: CASSSPGGGANVLTF. Full variable domain (outside the CDR3, taken from reference TRBV28 and TRBJ2-6): DVKVTQSSRYLVKRTGEKVFLECVQDMDHENMFWYRQDPGLGLRLIYFSYDVKMKEKGDIPEGYSVSREKKERFSLILESASTNQTSMYLCASSSPGGGANVLTFGAGSRLTVL.

The chain combines TRBV9 with TRBJ2-6; 9 bases agree with TRBD1. The CDR3 length is 19 residues. V dropped 4 bases and J dropped 1; count of bases not matched to a gene: 12. Germline V lookup: CDR1 SGDLS, CDR2 YYNGEE. The CDR3 sequence is CASSPQGAFWGSGANVLTF. The DNA of the CDR3 is TGTGCCAGCAGCCCACAGGGGGCCTTTTGGGGGTCTGGGGCCAACGTCCTGACTTTC.

Remarks on this clone: The same CDR3 also results from other DNA sequences found in this sample. The J gene is TRBJ2-7, the V gene TRBV5-1, with TRBD2 identical over 13 bases. J was trimmed by 2 bases and V by 4 bases; bases with no gene match: 3. CDR3 length equals 15 residues. Germline V gene sequence: CDR1 SGHRS, CDR2 YFSETQ. This CDR3 is CASSPGLAGTYEQYF. The DNA for the CDR3 is TGCGCCAGCAGCCCGGGACTAGCGGGGACCTACGAGCAGTACTTC.

The rearrangement links TRBV6-2 or TRBV6-3 to TRBJ1-3; weak D call: TRBD1 (6 bases). The V end was cut by 2 bases, the J end by 3 bases, with 11 bases between. CDR3 length: 15 residues. CDR1 MNHEY and CDR2 SVGEGT come from the germline V gene. The CDR3 loop reads CASSYPGHDGNTIYF. Written as DNA, the CDR3 is TGTGCCAGCAGTTACCCGGGACACGATGGAAACACCATATATTTT.

V gene TRBV7-9 combines with J gene TRBJ1-2; D is ambiguous. V was pared by 0 bases and J by 1 base, with 6 bases between. The CDR3 runs to 14 residues. CDR1 and CDR2 (germline): SEHNR, FQNEAQ (reference sequence). The CDR3 DNA reads as TGTGCCAGCAGCTTAGCACATATTAACTATGGCTACACCTTC. Encoded protein: CASSLAHINYGYTF.

The chain is built from TRBV4-2 and TRBJ2-6; TRBD1 aligns across 8 bases. The CDR3 extends over 19 amino acids. The germline gives CDR1 LGHNA, CDR2 YNFKEQ. After removal of 0 bases from V and 1 base from J, the junction contained 8 bases not matched to a gene. The CDR3 DNA is TGTGCCAGCAGCCAAGATGTGGGGACAGGTCTTTCTGGGGCCAACGTCCTGACTTTC. Protein sequence: CASSQDVGTGLSGANVLTF.

J is TRBJ1-1 and V is TRBV28; 11 nucleotides agree with TRBD1. The CDR3 has 18 amino acids. With 4 bases clipped from V and 6 bases from J, the junction kept 16 bases outside the gene matches. Germline V gene sequence: CDR1 MDHEN, CDR2 SYDVKM. For the CDR3, the DNA is TGTGCCAGCAGTTCCCACGGACAGGGGGCCGGGGAGTGGGCTGAAGCTTTCTTT. It encodes CASSSHGQGAGEWAEAFF.

Worth noting for this clone: The junction departs from the called germline gene at one end, perhaps through a read error. CDR3 DNA: TGTGCCGGCAGCCAAGTTCTAGCGGGAAGGGTAAATGAGCAGTTCTTC. It codes for CAGSQVLAGRVNEQFF. This sequence joins TRBV3-1 (or the pseudogene TRBV3-2) and TRBJ2-1; TRBD2 agrees at 9 bases. Germline values: CDR1 LGHDT, CDR2 YNNKEL (reference sequence). The CDR3 totals 16 residues.

This chain links TRBV29-1 with TRBJ2-5; TRBD1 matches at 10 bases. CDR3 length equals 15 residues. CDR1 and CDR2 (germline): SQVTM, ANQGSEA. Unmatched junction bases numbered 10, after V lost 6 bases and J lost 3 bases. This chain's CDR3 is CSVLPRQGAKETQYF. CDR3 nucleotides: TGCAGCGTCCTACCCCGACAGGGGGCTAAAGAGACCCAGTACTTC.

The count of this clone is one. V and J are TRBV18 and TRBJ2-7; 7 bases agree with TRBD1. In germline, CDR1 is KGHSH, CDR2 LQKENI. The CDR3 length is 12 residues. The V gene end was trimmed by 3 bases and the J gene end by 6 bases; junction bases not matched to a gene: 2. The CDR3 DNA reads TGTGCCAGCTCACCGGACAGGCTCGAGCAGTACTTC. It is translated as CASSPDRLEQYF.

CDR3 sequence: CASSLGGREAANEKLFF. CDR3 DNA sequence: TGCGCCAGCAGTCTGGGGGGGAGAGAGGCGGCTAATGAAAAACTGTTTTTT. This chain uses TRBV23-1 with TRBJ1-4, with a tentative D call TRBD1 (5 bases). TRBV23-1 is assigned to the ORF class and has an uncertain function. Trimming took 4 bases from V and 3 from J, leaving 18 bases between them. This CDR3 has 17 residues.

This clone came up once. The rearrangement joins TRBV5-1 to TRBJ2-1; D is ambiguous. Germline CDR1 SGHRS, CDR2 YFSETQ. Trimming pared 6 bases from V and 0 bases from J, leaving 10 bases between. The CDR3 is 14 residues long. CDR3 nucleotides: TGCGCCAGCAAAGCGTTATCCTCCTACAATGAGCAGTTCTTC. It yields the protein CASKALSSYNEQFF.

The genes are TRBV28 and TRBJ2-3, with D possibly TRBD2 on 6 matching bases. The germline V and J ends were trimmed by 3 bases and 2 bases, with 15 bases remaining between them. The CDR3 loop spans 16 amino acids. In germline, CDR1 is MDHEN, CDR2 SYDVKM. This CDR3 reads CASSLSGAGYTDTQYF. Here the CDR3 DNA reads TGTGCCAGCAGTTTGTCTGGCGCGGGATACACAGATACGCAGTATTTT.

The chain employs TRBV7-3 and TRBJ2-2, with TRBD1 matching 8 bases. CDR3 length: 15 amino acids. Germline-derived CDR1 and CDR2 are SGHTA and FQGTGA. With 3 bases clipped from V and 1 base from J, the junction kept 1 base outside the gene matches. CDR3 in amino acids: CASSLGQVNTGELFF. As DNA, the CDR3 is TGTGCCAGCAGCTTGGGACAGGTGAACACCGGGGAGCTGTTTTTT.

The CDR3 here is CASREPGTGSLYGYTF. The CDR3 DNA reads TGTGCCAGCAGAGAGCCCGGGACAGGCTCGCTTTATGGCTACACCTTC. The chain uses TRBV5-8 and TRBJ1-2, with TRBD1 matching over 8 bases. The germline V gene has CDR1 SGHTS and CDR2 YDEGEE. After removal of 5 bases from V and 5 bases from J, the junction contained 14 bases not matched to a gene. This CDR3 comprises 16 residues.

This sequence joins TRBV11-3 and TRBJ2-3, with TRBD2 matching over 14 bases. V lost 1 base and J lost 3; bases outside the gene matches: 3. The germline gives CDR1 SGHNT, CDR2 YENEEA. The CDR3 spans 17 residues. The CDR3: CASSLGGTSGSTDTQYF. The CDR3 bases are TGTGCCAGCAGCTTAGGAGGGACTAGCGGGAGTACAGATACGCAGTATTTT.

The V gene is TRBV7-2, the J gene TRBJ1-1; a weak D match, TRBD1 (6 bases). This CDR3 has 15 amino acids. Trimming left V 4 bases short and J 5 bases short, with 17 bases between. Per the germline V gene, CDR1 is SGHTA and CDR2 is FQGNSA. CDR3 sequence (DNA): TGTGCCAGCAGCTCCTCAATACAGGGCGGGACTGAAGCTTTCTTT. This sequence encodes CASSSSIQGGTEAFF.

The V gene is TRBV29-1, the J gene TRBJ2-3; no reliable D call. The CDR3 is 12 residues long. Trimming took off 4 bases at V and 1 base at J, with 6 bases between the two ends. Germline V lookup: CDR1 SQVTM, CDR2 ANQGSEA. Written as DNA, the CDR3 is TGCAGCGTTGCTCAGGGCACAGATACGCAGTATTTT. It codes for CSVAQGTDTQYF.

The chain couples TRBV4-1 to TRBJ2-7; the D is unclear. Trimming removed 1 base at V and 2 bases at J, with 12 bases between. The CDR3 consists of 15 residues. Germline V gives CDR1 MGHRA, CDR2 YSYEKL. CDR3 sequence reads: CASSQGHTETYEQYF. Written as DNA, the CDR3 is TGCGCCAGCAGCCAAGGGCATACAGAAACCTACGAGCAGTACTTC.

This chain uses TRBV7-9 with TRBJ2-1; 8 bases match TRBD1. J was trimmed by 12 bases and V by 3 bases; bases with no gene match: 19. Germline CDR1 SEHNR, CDR2 FQNEAQ (reference sequence). This CDR3 contains 17 residues. The CDR3 nucleotides read TGTGCCAGCAGCTTTGAACCGGGACAGGATCCGAATGAAGCGCAGTTCTTC. Translation gives CASSFEPGQDPNEAQFF.

This rearrangement joins TRBV30 to TRBJ2-3, with 10 bases that match TRBD1. The CDR3 length is 13 residues. V lost 0 bases to trimming and J lost 8 bases; unmatched junction nucleotides: 2. Germline V gene sequence: CDR1 GTSNPN, CDR2 SVGIG (reference sequence). The CDR3 reads CAWSVGTGATQYF. The CDR3 coding sequence is TGTGCCTGGAGTGTTGGGACAGGGGCTACGCAGTATTTT. Combining the CDR3 with reference TRBV30 and TRBJ2-3 gives the whole variable domain SQTIHQWPATLVQPVGSPLSLECTVEGTSNPNLYWYRQAAGRGLQLLFYSVGIGQISSEVPQNLSASRPQDRQFILSSKKLLLSDSGFYLCAWSVGTGATQYFGPGTRLTVL.

CDR3 coding DNA: TGCAGCGCCGAGGACCCAGGGGCAGGATTGGGTGAAAAACTGTTTTTT. As protein: CSAEDPGAGLGEKLFF. V gene TRBV29-1 combines with J gene TRBJ1-4; D perhaps matches TRBD1 (6 bases). The CDR3 loop spans 16 amino acids. Between the trimmed V and J ends, which lost 7 bases and 7 bases, there was a span of 25 bases. CDR1 and CDR2 from the germline V gene are SQVTM and ANQGSEA.

The CDR3 reads CAWSRGAGDTEAFF. CDR3 nucleotides: TGTGCCTGGTCCCGAGGGGCAGGGGACACTGAAGCTTTCTTT. The V and J genes are TRBV30 and TRBJ1-1; D perhaps matches TRBD1 (6 bases). This CDR3 is 14 amino acids long. CDR1 GTSNPN and CDR2 SVGIG come from the germline V gene (reference sequence). V lost 5 bases to trimming and J lost 3 bases, with 16 bases between them.

This clone has just a few counts. The chain recombines TRBV13 with TRBJ2-1, with 7 bases aligning to TRBD2. The CDR3 has 15 amino acids. V dropped 1 base and J dropped 8; count of bases not matched to a gene: 8. Germline CDR1 PRHDT, CDR2 FYEKMQ (reference sequence). CDR3 in amino acids: CASSLEHEGGDEQFF. DNA of the CDR3: TGTGCCAGCAGCTTAGAACATGAGGGAGGGGATGAGCAGTTCTTC. The full variable domain, its missing parts supplied by reference TRBV13 and TRBJ2-1, is AAGVIQSPRHLIKEKRETATLKCYPIPRHDTVYWYQQGPGQDPQFLISFYEKMQSDKGSIPDRFSAQQFSDYHSELNMSSLELGDSALYFCASSLEHEGGDEQFFGPGTRLTVL.

The chain links TRBV7-9 to TRBJ1-6; 8 nucleotides align to TRBD1. V trimming: 1 base; J trimming: 9 bases; junction bases outside the gene matches: 5. CDR3 size: 15 residues. Germline CDR1 reads SEHNR; CDR2 reads FQNEAQ (reference sequence). The CDR3 region has the DNA TGTGCCAGCAGCTTAGGAGGTACAGGGGGTTCACCCCTCCACTTT. Amino acid sequence: CASSLGGTGGSPLHF.

The chain is built from TRBV3-1 (or the pseudogene TRBV3-2) and TRBJ2-5; D is possibly TRBD2 (5 bases). The CDR3 is 14 amino acids. V was shortened by 4 bases and J by 3 bases, with 12 bases between the two germline ends. Germline V CDR1 and CDR2: LGHDT, YNNKEL (reference sequence). The CDR3 loop reads CASSLREGEETQYF. In DNA, the CDR3 is TGTGCCAGCAGCCTCAGAGAGGGAGAAGAGACCCAGTACTTC.

This clone turned up a few times. The gene calls are TRBV4-2 and TRBJ2-1; 15 positions match TRBD2. CDR3 length: 18 amino acids. Per the germline V gene, CDR1 is LGHNA and CDR2 is YNFKEQ. V trimming: 3 bases; J trimming: 1 base; junction bases outside the gene matches: 4. CDR3 in DNA: TGTGCCAGCAGCCACGGACTAGCGGGAGGGCCATCCTACAATGAGCAGTTCTTC. Encoded protein: CASSHGLAGGPSYNEQFF.

This rearrangement joins TRBV7-2 to TRBJ2-7; 13 bases agree with TRBD2. Trimming took 4 bases from V and 7 from J; bases not matched to a gene: 4. The CDR3 extends over 14 amino acids. The germline V gene encodes CDR1 SGHTA and CDR2 FQGNSA. CDR3 DNA: TGTGCCAGCAGCTCCGGACTAGCGGGAGTTGAGCAGTACTTC. Its translation is CASSSGLAGVEQYF. Full variable domain (remainder filled in from reference TRBV7-2 and TRBJ2-7): GAGVSQSPSNKVTEKGKDVELRCDPISGHTALYWYRQSLGQGLEFLIYFQGNSAPDKSGLPSDRFSAERTGGSVSTLTIQRTQQEDSAVYLCASSSGLAGVEQYFGPGTRLTVT.

This clone was counted only a few times. The CDR3: CATRQGAVTEAFF. CDR3 DNA: TGTGCCACCCGCCAGGGGGCCGTCACTGAAGCTTTCTTT. The chain combines TRBV24-1 with TRBJ1-1; TRBD1 aligns across 8 bases. Germline loops: CDR1 KGHDR, CDR2 SFDVKD. After removal of 9 bases from V and 4 bases from J, the junction contained 6 bases not matched to a gene. This CDR3 is 13 amino acids long.